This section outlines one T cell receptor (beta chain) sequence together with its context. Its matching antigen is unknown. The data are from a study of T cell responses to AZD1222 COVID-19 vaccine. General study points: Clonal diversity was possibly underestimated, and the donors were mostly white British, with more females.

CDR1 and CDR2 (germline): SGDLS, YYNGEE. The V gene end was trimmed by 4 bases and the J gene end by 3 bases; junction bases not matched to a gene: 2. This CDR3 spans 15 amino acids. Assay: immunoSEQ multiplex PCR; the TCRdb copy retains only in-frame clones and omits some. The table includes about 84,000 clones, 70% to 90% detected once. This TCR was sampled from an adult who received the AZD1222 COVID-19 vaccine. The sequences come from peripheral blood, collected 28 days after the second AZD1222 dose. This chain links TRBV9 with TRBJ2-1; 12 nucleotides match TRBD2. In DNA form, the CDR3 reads TGTGCCAGCAGCAGGACTAGCGGGGACTACAATGAGCAGTTCTTC. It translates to CASSRTSGDYNEQFF.